This entry concerns a single T cell receptor (beta chain). Its antigen remains undetermined. Base-call qualities are not available, and no considerably larger clone is one nucleotide away. This entry comes from a study of T cells after yellow fever vaccination (dated by TCRdb to between 2018 and 2021). A note on the overall study: The SMART-Seq v4 Ultra Low Input RNA kit was used to prepare libraries from fractions with low cell numbers. Blood was drawn at multiple timepoints before and after primary and secondary immunization, with bulk PBMC replicates and cell subsets isolated. Two healthy male donors, one aged 18 to 30 and one aged 30 to 40 years, made up the cohort. To track T-cell clones before and after primary and booster YFV17D yellow fever vaccination, bulk TCR alpha and beta repertoires were sequenced longitudinally. Summary of the overall study and its limitations: The secondary T-cell response was found to be weaker but faster than the primary response, with a peak reached on day 5 rather than on day 15. Because the study included only a couple of donors, the extent to which the findings can be generalized is limited. Computational filtering was required because FACS-sorted repertoires could contain abundant contaminating clonotypes from the bulk population. A small share of clonotypes occurred in both CD4 and CD8 compartments, likely arising from convergent recombination. After the booster, most of the clones that had expanded following primary vaccination were detected again (roughly 96% of CD4 and 88% of CD8), which suggests that memory was broadly maintained.

TCR cDNA was made using 5'RACE template switching, a step that added a universal primer site and unique molecular identifiers. cDNA synthesis was primed from both the TCR alpha and TCR beta constant segments. Library amplification involved two PCR steps, and the second step added sample barcodes and sequencing adapters. Libraries were sequenced on Illumina HiSeq 2500 (2x100 bp) or NovaSeq (2x150 bp). In the paper's pipeline: Reads were demultiplexed and collapsed into UMI consensus sequences with MIGEC, and V(D)J alignment was performed with MiXCR. Using edgeR on replicate PBMC samples, clonotypes were called vaccine-responding if FDR was below 0.01 and the log2 fold change was above 5 up to day 15. Each bulk clonotype was labeled CD4 or CD8 based on which sequenced repertoire, CD4 or CD8, contained the clonotype at higher abundance. TCRdb trimmed the raw reads at Q25, called clones with MiXCR and kept productive beta chains. Rows merge per CDR3 protein into single entries with the most common DNA and genes. The V and J calls, along with clone size, are taken from TCRdb and not from the paper's own processing. The sample profile shows under 150,000 distinct CDR3 sequences; about 7.7% of them were found once. Of the sample, approximately 0.67% falls within the top ten clones.

For CDR1 and CDR2, the germline V gene lists SGHTS and YDEGEE. CDR3 length: 12 amino acids, cysteine to phenylalanine. The DNA shown is the 36-base CDR3, in frame from base 1. V sheds 5 bases and J sheds 2 bases, leaving 8 bases between their ends. The sample's treatment or condition label is to be understood as: live attenuated yellow fever vaccine strain. A standard Ficoll-Paque protocol was used to isolate PBMCs from peripheral blood. CD4 and CD8 T-cell fractions were isolated with Dynabeads CD4 and CD8 positive selection kits. TriZol was used to extract RNA from bulk PBMCs, CD4 and CD8 fractions, and dextramer-positive and dextramer-negative fractions.

The chain was built from TRBV5-8 and TRBJ2-7; a confident D gene designation cannot be given. The sample was CD4+ T cells sorted from PBMCs, taken 5 days after the yellow fever booster vaccination. The clonotype originates from a man aged 25 to 40 who received the YFV17D yellow fever vaccine. CDR3 reads: CASSQETYEQYF. The nucleotide sequence reads as follows: TGTGCCAGCAGTCAAGAGACCTACGAGCAGTACTTC.